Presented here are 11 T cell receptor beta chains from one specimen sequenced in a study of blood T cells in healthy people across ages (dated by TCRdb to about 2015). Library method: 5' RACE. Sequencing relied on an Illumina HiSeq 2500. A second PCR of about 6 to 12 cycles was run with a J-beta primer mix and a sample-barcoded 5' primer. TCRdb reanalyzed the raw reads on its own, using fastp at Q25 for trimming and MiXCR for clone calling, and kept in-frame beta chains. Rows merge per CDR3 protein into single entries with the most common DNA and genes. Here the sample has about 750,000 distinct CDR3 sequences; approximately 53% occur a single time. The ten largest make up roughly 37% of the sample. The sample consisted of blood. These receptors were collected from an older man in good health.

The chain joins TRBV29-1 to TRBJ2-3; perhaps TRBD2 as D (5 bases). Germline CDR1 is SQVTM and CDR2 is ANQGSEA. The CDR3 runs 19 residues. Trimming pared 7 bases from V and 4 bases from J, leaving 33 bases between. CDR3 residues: CSATKAAGGPSNSADTQYF. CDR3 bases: TGCAGCGCGACCAAGGCGGCGGGTGGGCCCTCCAACAGCGCAGATACGCAGTATTTT.

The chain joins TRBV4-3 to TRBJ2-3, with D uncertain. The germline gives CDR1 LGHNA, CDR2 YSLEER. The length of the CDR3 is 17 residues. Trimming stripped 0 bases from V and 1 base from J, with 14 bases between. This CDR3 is CASSQDSVGFGTDTQYF. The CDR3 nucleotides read TGCGCCAGCAGCCAAGATTCGGTAGGATTCGGCACAGATACGCAGTATTTT.

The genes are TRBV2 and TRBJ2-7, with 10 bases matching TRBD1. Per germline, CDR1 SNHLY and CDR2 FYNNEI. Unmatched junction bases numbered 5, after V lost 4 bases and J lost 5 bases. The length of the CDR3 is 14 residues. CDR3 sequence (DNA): TGTGCCAGCAGTGTGGACAGGGGGATCAACGAGCAGTACTTC. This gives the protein CASSVDRGINEQYF.

The CDR3 DNA reads TGCGCCAGCAGCTACCTAGCGGGAGGTCGCCAAGAGACCCAGTACTTC. It specifies CASSYLAGGRQETQYF. V and J are TRBV5-1 and TRBJ2-5, with 11 bases matching TRBD2. The ends lost 3 bases at V and 1 base at J; junction bases unmatched: 5. The CDR3 consists of 16 residues. CDR1 is SGHRS, CDR2 YFSETQ, per germline.

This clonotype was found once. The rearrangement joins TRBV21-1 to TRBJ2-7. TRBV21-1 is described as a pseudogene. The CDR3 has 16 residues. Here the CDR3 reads CASSSHSRSLAYEQYF. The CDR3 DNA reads TGTGCCAGCAGCTCCCATAGTAGGTCGTTGGCCTACGAGCAGTACTTC.

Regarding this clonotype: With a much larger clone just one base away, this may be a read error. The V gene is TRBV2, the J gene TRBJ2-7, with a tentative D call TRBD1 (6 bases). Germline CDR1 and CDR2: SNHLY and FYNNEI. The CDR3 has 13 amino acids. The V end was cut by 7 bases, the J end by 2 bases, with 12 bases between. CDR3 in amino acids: CASTRDTPYEQYF. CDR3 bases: TGTGCCAGCACCCGGGACACTCCCTACGAGCAGTACTTC.

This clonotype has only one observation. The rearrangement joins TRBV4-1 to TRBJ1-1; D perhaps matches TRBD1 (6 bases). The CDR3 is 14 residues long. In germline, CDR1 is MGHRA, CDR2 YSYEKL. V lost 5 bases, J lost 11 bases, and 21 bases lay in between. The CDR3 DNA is TGCGCCAGCAGCGCACCAGGGGTAGGGCGAGGGGCTTTCTTT. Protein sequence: CASSAPGVGRGAFF.

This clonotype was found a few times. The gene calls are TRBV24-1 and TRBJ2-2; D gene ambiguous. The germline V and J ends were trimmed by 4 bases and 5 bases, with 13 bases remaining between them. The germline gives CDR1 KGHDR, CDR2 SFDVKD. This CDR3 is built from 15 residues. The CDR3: CATSDPRTPTGELFF. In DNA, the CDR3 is TGTGCCACCAGTGACCCACGTACCCCGACCGGGGAGCTGTTTTTT.

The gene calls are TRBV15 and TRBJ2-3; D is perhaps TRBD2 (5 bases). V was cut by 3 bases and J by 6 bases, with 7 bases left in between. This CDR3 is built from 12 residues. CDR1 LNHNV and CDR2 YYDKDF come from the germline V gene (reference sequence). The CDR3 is CATSRGGDTQYF. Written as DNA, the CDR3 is TGTGCCACCAGCAGGGGCGGGGATACGCAGTATTTT.

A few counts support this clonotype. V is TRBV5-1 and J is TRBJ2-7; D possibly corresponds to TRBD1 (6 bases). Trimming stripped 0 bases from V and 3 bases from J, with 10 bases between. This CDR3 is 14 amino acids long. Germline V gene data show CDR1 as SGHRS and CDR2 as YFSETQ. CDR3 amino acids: CASSLVVGGYEQYF. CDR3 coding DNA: TGCGCCAGCAGCTTGGTGGTAGGGGGCTACGAGCAGTACTTC.

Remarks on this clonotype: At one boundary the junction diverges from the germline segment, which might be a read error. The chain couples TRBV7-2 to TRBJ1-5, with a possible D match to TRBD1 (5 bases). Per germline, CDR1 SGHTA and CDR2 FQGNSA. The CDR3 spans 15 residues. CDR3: CASSLAGVVNQSQHF. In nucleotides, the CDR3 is TGTGCCAGCAGCTTAGCAGGGGTCGTAAATCAGTCCCAGCATTTT.